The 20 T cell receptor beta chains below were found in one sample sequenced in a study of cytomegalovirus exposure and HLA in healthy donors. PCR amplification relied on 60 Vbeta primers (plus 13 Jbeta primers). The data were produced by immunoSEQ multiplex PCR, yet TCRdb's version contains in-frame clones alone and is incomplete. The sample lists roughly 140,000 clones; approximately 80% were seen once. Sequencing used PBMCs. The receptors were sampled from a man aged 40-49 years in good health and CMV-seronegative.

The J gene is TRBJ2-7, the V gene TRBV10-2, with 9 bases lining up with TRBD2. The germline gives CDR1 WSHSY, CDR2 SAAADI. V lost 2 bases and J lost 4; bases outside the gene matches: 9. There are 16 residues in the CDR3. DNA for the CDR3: TGCGCCAGCAGTGAGGGGCTAGCGGGGCTAGCATACGAGCAGTACTTC. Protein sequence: CASSEGLAGLAYEQYF.

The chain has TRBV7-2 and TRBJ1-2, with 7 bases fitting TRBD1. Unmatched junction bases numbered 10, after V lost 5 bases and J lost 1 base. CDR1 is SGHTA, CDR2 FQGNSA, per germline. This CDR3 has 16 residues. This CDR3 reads CASSLSPDRSNYGYTF. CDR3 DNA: TGTGCCAGCAGCCTGAGTCCGGACAGGAGTAACTATGGCTACACCTTC.

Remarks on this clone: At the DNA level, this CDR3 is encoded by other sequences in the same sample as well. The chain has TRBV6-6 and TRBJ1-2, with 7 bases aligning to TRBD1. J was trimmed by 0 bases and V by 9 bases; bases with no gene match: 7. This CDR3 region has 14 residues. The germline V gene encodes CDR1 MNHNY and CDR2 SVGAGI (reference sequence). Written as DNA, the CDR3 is TGTGCCAGTAGTGCCGGACAGGCTAACTATGGCTACACCTTC. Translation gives CASSAGQANYGYTF.

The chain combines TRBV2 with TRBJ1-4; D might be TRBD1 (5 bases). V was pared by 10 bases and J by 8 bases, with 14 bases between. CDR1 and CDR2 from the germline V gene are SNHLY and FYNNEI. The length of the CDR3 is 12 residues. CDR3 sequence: CATSGLAEKLFF. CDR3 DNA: TGTGCCACATCGGGACTTGCGGAAAAACTGTTTTTT.

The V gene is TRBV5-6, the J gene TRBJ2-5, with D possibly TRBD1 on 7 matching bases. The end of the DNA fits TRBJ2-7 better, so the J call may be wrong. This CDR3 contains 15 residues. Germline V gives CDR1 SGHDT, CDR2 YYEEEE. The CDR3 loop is CASSLPGGSAYEQYF. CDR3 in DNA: TGTGCCAGCAGCTTACCAGGGGGGTCCGCCTACGAGCAGTACTTC.

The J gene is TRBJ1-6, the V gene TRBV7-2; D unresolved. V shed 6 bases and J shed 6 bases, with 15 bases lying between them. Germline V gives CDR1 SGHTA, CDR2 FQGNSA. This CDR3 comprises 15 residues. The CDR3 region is CASRPGGEGNSPLHF. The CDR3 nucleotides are TGTGCCAGCAGACCGGGCGGAGAGGGTAATTCACCCCTCCACTTT.

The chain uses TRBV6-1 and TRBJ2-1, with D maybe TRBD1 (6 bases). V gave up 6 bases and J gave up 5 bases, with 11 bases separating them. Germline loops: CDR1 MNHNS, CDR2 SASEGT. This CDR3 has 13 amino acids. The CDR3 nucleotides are TGTGCCAGCAGACTAGGGGGTAACAATGAGCAGTTCTTC. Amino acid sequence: CASRLGGNNEQFF.

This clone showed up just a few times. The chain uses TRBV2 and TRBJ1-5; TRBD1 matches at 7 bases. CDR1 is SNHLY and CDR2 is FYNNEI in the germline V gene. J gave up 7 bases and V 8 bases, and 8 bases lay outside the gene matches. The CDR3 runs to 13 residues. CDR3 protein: CASRTGVGQPQHF. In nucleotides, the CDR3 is TGTGCCAGCCGGACAGGAGTCGGGCAGCCCCAGCATTTT.

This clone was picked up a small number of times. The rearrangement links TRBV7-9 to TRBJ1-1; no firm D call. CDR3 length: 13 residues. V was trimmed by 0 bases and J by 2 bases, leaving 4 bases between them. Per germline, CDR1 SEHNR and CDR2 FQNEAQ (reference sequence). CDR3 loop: CASSLAANTEAFF. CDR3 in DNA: TGTGCCAGCAGCTTAGCAGCCAACACTGAAGCTTTCTTT.

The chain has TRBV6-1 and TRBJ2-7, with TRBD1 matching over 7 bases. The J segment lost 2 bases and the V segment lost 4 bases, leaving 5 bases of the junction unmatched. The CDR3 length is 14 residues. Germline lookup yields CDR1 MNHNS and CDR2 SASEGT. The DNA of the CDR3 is TGTGCCAGCAGTGTCCGGGACAGTCCCTACGAGCAGTACTTC. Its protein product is CASSVRDSPYEQYF.

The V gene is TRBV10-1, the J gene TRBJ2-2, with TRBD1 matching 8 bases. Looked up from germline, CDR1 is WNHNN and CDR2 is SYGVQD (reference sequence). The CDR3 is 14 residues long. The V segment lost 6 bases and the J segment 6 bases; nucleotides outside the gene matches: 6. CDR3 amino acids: CASREIQGAGELFF. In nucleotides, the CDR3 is TGCGCCAGCAGGGAAATACAGGGGGCCGGGGAGCTGTTTTTT.

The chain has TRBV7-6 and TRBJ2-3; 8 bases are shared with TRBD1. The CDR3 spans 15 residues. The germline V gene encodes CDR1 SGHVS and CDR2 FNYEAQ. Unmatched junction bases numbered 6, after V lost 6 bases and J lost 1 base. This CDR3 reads CASSSDREGTDTQYF. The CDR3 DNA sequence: TGTGCCAGCAGTTCGGACAGGGAAGGCACAGATACGCAGTATTTT.

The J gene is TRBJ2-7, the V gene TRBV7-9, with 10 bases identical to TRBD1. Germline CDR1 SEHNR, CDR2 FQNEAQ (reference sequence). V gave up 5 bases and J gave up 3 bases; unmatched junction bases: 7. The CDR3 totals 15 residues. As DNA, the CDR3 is TGTGCCAGCAGCCCACGACAGGGGGCCATCTACGAGCAGTACTTC. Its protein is CASSPRQGAIYEQYF.

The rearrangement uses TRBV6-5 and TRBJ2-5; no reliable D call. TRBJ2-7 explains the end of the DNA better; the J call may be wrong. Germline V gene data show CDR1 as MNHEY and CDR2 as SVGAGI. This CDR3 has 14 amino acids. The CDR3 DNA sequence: TGTGCCAGCAGTACCGCCGCCTTCTCCTACGAGCAGTACTTC. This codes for CASSTAAFSYEQYF.

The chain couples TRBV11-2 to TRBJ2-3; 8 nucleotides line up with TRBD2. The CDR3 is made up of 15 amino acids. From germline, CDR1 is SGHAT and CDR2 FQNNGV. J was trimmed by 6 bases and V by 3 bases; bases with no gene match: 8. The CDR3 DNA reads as TGTGCCAGCAGCTTGAATCGGGGGGGCCACGATACGCAGTATTTT. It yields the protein CASSLNRGGHDTQYF. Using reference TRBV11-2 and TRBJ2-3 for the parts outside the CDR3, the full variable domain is EAGVAQSPRYKIIEKRQSVAFWCNPISGHATLYWYQQILGQGPKLLIQFQNNGVVDDSQLPKDRFSAERLKGVDSTLKIQPAKLEDSAVYLCASSLNRGGHDTQYFGPGTRLTVL.

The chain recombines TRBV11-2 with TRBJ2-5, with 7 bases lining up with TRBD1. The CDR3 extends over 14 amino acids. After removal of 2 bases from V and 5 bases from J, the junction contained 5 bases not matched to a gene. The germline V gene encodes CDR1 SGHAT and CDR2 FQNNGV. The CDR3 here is CASSLLGGDETQYF. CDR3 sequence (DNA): TGTGCCAGCAGCTTATTAGGGGGCGATGAGACCCAGTACTTC.

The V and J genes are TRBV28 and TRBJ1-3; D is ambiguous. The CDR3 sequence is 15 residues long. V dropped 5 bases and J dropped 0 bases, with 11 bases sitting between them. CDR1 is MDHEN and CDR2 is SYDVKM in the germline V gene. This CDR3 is CASSPLDLSGNTIYF. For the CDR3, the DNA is TGTGCCAGCAGTCCCCTAGATCTCTCTGGAAACACCATATATTTT.

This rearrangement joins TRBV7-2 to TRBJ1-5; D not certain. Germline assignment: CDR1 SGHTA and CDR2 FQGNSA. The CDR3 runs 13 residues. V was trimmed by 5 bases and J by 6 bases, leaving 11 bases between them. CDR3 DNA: TGTGCCAGCAGCGGATCGGGGAGTCAGCCCCAGCATTTT. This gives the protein CASSGSGSQPQHF.

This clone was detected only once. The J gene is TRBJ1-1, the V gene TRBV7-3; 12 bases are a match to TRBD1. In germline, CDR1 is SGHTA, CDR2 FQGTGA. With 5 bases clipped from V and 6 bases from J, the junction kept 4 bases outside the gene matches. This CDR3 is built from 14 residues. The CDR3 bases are TGTGCCAGCAGCCGGGGACAGGGGGCCTCTGAAGCTTTCTTT. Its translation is CASSRGQGASEAFF.

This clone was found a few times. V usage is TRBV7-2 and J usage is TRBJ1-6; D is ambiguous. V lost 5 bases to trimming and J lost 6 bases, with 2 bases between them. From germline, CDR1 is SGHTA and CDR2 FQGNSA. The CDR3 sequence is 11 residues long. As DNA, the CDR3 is TGTGCCAGCAGCCTTAATTCACCCCTCCACTTT. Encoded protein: CASSLNSPLHF.